The T cell receptor (beta chain) under discussion was sequenced for a study of long-term antiretroviral therapy in people with HIV. A remark on this clone: The target antigen is unknown.

Investigators performed immunoSEQ version v3.0 at survey level. Clones were read by immunoSEQ multiplex PCR, and TCRdb kept only the in-frame ones, dropping some. The data contain about 39,000 clones, approximately 86% of them singletons. The CDR3 runs 16 residues. V was trimmed by 0 bases and J by 4 bases, leaving 16 bases between them. Germline assignment: CDR1 SGHNT and CDR2 YYREEE (reference sequence). Study-wide results and caveats: Repertoires in HIV (unlike those of controls) had narrower CDR3 length ranges.

The V gene is TRBV5-4, the J gene TRBJ2-5; D is perhaps TRBD1 or TRBD2 (5 bases each). This TCR was recovered from a woman aged 18-30 years with HIV. The material was unsorted PBMCs, obtained just before starting antiretroviral therapy. The CDR3, as DNA: TGTGCCAGCAGCTTGGCCGGTTTGGGGGAAGGAGAGACCCAGTACTTC. This gives the protein CASSLAGLGEGETQYF.